This T cell receptor beta chain derives from a study of shared clonotypes between healthy human individuals. Study information: Three plates each covered CD4 naive and memory; CD8 naive two, CD8 memory one.

Overall study findings and caveats: Relative to their counterparts shared across all four donors, non-shared clonotypes exhibited diminished generation probabilities.

The CDR3 spans 16 residues. Unmatched junction bases numbered 10, after V lost 4 bases and J lost 4 bases. Looked up from germline, CDR1 is SQVTM and CDR2 is ANQGSEA. This clone was found once. Its antigen is unknown. It was at deep level that the assay was run. Investigators spread the genomic DNA of each subset evenly over several immunoSEQ plates. Profiled with immunoSEQ multiplex PCR; TCRdb holds only in-frame clones, not every one. The sample lists roughly 2.5 million clones, approximately 94% occurring once. The material sequenced was naive CD4+ T cells sorted from blood. Regarding subset: CD45RA+ positively selected. This sequence joins TRBV29-1 and TRBJ2-1; 10 positions agree with TRBD1. The TCR comes from a man aged 18 to 30 in good health. The CDR3: CSVVGWAGQGYNEQFF. The CDR3 DNA is TGCAGCGTTGTAGGCTGGGCGGGACAGGGGTACAATGAGCAGTTCTTC.